This is a list of T cell receptor beta chains from one sample in a study of T cell repertoires in cytomegalovirus infection. TCRdb itself ran the reads through MiXCR, one entry per CDR3 protein. The data contain hundreds of thousands of distinct CDR3 sequences, approximately 8.9% of them seen just once; the ten biggest clones take up around 2.4%. Sequencing used PBMCs. The receptors stem from a human donor in good health (CMV status not recorded). Some clones in this sample may be carry-over from other donors' samples. The CDR3 runs from the conserved cysteine through the conserved F or W. Each record gives: V gene, CDR3 length, J gene, CDR3 protein.

V gene: TRBV12-3/TRBV12-4; CDR3 length: 13; J gene: TRBJ2-7; CDR3 protein: CASGFGTFIEQYF
V gene: TRBV6-2/TRBV6-3; CDR3 length: 16; J gene: TRBJ1-1; CDR3 protein: CASSYPMGRGNTEAFF
V gene: TRBV5-4; CDR3 length: 15; J gene: TRBJ2-5; CDR3 protein: CASSQGGGTQETQYF
V gene: TRBV7-2; CDR3 length: 11; J gene: TRBJ1-2; CDR3 protein: CASSLFDGYTF
V gene: TRBV12-3/TRBV12-4; CDR3 length: 12; J gene: TRBJ1-2; CDR3 protein: CASSLADYGYTF
V gene: TRBV28; CDR3 length: 13; J gene: TRBJ1-1; CDR3 protein: CASSLWTGAEAFF
V gene: TRBV6-5; CDR3 length: 15; J gene: TRBJ1-1; CDR3 protein: CASSTWTGRHTEAFF
V gene: TRBV10-3; CDR3 length: 15; J gene: TRBJ1-1; CDR3 protein: CAISEIRGGSAEAFF
V gene: TRBV20-1; CDR3 length: 14; J gene: TRBJ1-2; CDR3 protein: CSARGDTSNYGYTF
V gene: TRBV29-1; CDR3 length: 11; J gene: TRBJ1-2; CDR3 protein: CSVAAFYGYTF
V gene: TRBV29-1; CDR3 length: 12; J gene: TRBJ1-2; CDR3 protein: CSVGAQVSSYTF
V gene: TRBV4-2; CDR3 length: 15; J gene: TRBJ2-2; CDR3 protein: CASSPDDSYGGELFF
V gene: TRBV6-5; CDR3 length: 17; J gene: TRBJ1-2; CDR3 protein: CASSTRQRDRQPYGYTF
V gene: TRBV7-9; CDR3 length: 13; J gene: TRBJ2-5; CDR3 protein: CASRKDRVETQYF
V gene: TRBV19; CDR3 length: 13; J gene: TRBJ1-1; CDR3 protein: CASSPGLVTEAFF
V gene: TRBV7-6; CDR3 length: 13; J gene: TRBJ1-5; CDR3 protein: CASSKDSNQPQHF